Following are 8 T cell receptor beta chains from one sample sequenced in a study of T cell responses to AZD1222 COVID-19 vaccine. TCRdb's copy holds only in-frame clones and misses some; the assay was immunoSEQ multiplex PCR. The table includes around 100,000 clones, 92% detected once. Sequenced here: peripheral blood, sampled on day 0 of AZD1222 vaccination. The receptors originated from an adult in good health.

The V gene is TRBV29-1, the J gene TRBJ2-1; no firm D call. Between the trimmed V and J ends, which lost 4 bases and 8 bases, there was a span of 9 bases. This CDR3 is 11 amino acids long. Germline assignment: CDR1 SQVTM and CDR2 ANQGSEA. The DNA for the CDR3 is TGCAGCGTTGCGTACCAAGATGAGCAGTTCTTC. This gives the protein CSVAYQDEQFF.

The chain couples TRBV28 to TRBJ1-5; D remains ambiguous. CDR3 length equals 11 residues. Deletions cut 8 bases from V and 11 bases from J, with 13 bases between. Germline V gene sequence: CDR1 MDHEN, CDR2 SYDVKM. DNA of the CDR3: TGTGCCAGCGCCCTTCGGTTAACCCAGCATTTT. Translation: CASALRLTQHF. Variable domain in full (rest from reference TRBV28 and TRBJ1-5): DVKVTQSSRYLVKRTGEKVFLECVQDMDHENMFWYRQDPGLGLRLIYFSYDVKMKEKGDIPEGYSVSREKKERFSLILESASTNQTSMYLCASALRLTQHFGDGTRLSIL.

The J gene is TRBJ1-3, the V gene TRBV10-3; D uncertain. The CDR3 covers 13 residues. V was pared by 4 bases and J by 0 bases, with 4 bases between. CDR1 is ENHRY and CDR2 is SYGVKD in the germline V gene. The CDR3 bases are TGTGCCATCAGTGTGGCCTCTGGAAACACCATATATTTT. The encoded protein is CAISVASGNTIYF.

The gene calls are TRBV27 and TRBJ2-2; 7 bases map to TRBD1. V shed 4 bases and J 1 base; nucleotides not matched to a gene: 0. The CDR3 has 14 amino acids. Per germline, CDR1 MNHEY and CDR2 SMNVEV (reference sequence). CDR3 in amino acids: CASSWDRNTGELFF. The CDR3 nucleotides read TGTGCCAGCAGTTGGGACAGGAACACCGGGGAGCTGTTTTTT.

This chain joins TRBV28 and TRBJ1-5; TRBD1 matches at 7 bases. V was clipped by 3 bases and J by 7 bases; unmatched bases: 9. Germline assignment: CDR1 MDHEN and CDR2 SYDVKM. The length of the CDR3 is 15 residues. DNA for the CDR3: TGTGCCAGCAGTTTTGACAGGGAGGAATTCCAGCCCCAGCATTTT. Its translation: CASSFDREEFQPQHF. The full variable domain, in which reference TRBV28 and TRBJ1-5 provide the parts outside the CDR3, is DVKVTQSSRYLVKRTGEKVFLECVQDMDHENMFWYRQDPGLGLRLIYFSYDVKMKEKGDIPEGYSVSREKKERFSLILESASTNQTSMYLCASSFDREEFQPQHFGDGTRLSIL.

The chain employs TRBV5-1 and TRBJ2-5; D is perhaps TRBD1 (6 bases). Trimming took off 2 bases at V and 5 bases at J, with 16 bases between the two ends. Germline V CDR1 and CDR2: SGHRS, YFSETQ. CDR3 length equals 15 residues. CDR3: CASSFNPKGEETQYF. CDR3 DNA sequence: TGCGCCAGCAGCTTTAATCCCAAGGGGGAGGAGACCCAGTACTTC.

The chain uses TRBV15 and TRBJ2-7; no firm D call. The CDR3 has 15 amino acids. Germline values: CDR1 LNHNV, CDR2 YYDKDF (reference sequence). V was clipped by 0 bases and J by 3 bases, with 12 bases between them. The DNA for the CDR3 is TGTGCCACCAGCAGAGATCAGGTAGTAGGCTACGAGCAGTACTTC. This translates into CATSRDQVVGYEQYF.

CDR3 sequence reads: CASSQGHSFYEQYF. Here the CDR3 DNA reads TGTGCCAGCAGCCAGGGACACTCGTTCTACGAGCAGTACTTC. The rearrangement links TRBV7-8 to TRBJ2-7, with D possibly being TRBD1 (6 bases). This CDR3 has 14 amino acids. The V gene's germline CDR1 is SGHVS and CDR2 FQNEAQ. V lost 5 bases and J lost 3, with 14 bases in between.